This TCR beta chain appears in the sequencing data of a study of cytomegalovirus exposure and HLA in healthy donors. This clone is termed large. With 60 Vbeta and 13 Jbeta primers, the PCR was carried out. Using immunoSEQ multiplex PCR, the repertoire was profiled, and TCRdb retains in-frame clones only, with some absent. In the table there are some 150,000 clones, 80% to 90% of which are singletons. V dropped 0 bases and J dropped 1 base, with 10 bases sitting between them. CDR3 length equals 15 residues. Per the germline V gene, CDR1 is MNHEY and CDR2 is SVGAGI. The TCR was taken from a young woman in good health and CMV-seropositive. The sample was PBMCs. The chain recombines TRBV6-5 with TRBJ2-7; the D gene is possibly TRBD2 (5 bases). The CDR3 is CASSYSYWTSYEQYF. DNA of the CDR3: TGTGCCAGCAGTTACTCGTATTGGACTTCCTACGAGCAGTACTTC.